The TCR beta chain under discussion was sequenced for a study of T cells in Graves' hyperthyroidism and ophthalmopathy. About the study: Peripheral blood was acquired at first diagnosis, ahead of any therapy whatsoever. Study-level results: A 13 V-J signature model discriminated ophthalmopathy versus stable hyperthyroidism. Onset of ophthalmopathy came a median roughly 6 months after the model predicted it.

Details on this clonotype: Its antigen is not identified.

This CDR3 region has 16 residues. Trimming took 0 bases from V and 5 from J, leaving 16 bases between them. From germline, CDR1 is MNHEY and CDR2 SVGAGI. Amplification of TCR beta CDR3 regions used RNA as the template. In the first-round RT-PCR of the TCR CDR3, the HTBI primer set was used. Using its own MiXCR run on the multiplex PCR reads, TCRdb lists one record per CDR3 protein. The table shows about 550,000 distinct CDR3 sequences, with less than 25% occurring only once. The chain recombines TRBV6-5 with TRBJ1-1; D is ambiguous. Input material: blood. This clonotype originated in a man between 18 and 35 years old with Graves' hyperthyroidism. CDR3 residues: CASSYSSQSLFTEAFF. The CDR3 DNA is TGTGCCAGCAGTTACTCATCTCAGTCCTTATTTACTGAAGCTTTCTTT.